This T cell receptor (beta chain) was found in a study of human T cells and chemical hapten exposure. Notes on the study in general: PT1 expanded TCR counts and patch test score correlated positively. Counts of TCRs above 1 in 1000 frequency stayed unchanged with DPC sensitization. The donors suffered from alopecia, so their immune response may not match that of healthy people.

TCRdb redid the calling of the RACE reads with MiXCR, one entry per CDR3 protein. Of some 79,000 distinct CDR3 sequences detected, about 8% appear once; the ten largest clones hold approximately 1.5%. Time point noted: patch test 1, 2 weeks after DPC sensitization. As for treatment: therapeutic diphenylcyclopropenone sensitization with weekly scalp DPC. This clonotype turned up a few times. Its antigen is still unknown. The sample was whole blood, taken in connection with sensitization to the hapten diphenylcyclopropenone (DPC). This receptor was taken from a woman aged 25 to 39 with alopecia areata. Some clones in this sample may be carry-over from other donors' samples.

The CDR3 spells CSARALRGTNEKLFF. The CDR3 DNA reads TGCAGTGCTAGAGCCCTGAGGGGGACTAATGAAAAACTGTTTTTT. The J gene is TRBJ1-4, the V gene TRBV20-1; D is possibly TRBD1 (6 bases). The CDR3 runs 15 residues. Germline lookup yields CDR1 DFQATT and CDR2 SNEGSKA (reference sequence). The V end lost 1 base, the J end lost 2 bases, and 11 bases lay between the germline ends.